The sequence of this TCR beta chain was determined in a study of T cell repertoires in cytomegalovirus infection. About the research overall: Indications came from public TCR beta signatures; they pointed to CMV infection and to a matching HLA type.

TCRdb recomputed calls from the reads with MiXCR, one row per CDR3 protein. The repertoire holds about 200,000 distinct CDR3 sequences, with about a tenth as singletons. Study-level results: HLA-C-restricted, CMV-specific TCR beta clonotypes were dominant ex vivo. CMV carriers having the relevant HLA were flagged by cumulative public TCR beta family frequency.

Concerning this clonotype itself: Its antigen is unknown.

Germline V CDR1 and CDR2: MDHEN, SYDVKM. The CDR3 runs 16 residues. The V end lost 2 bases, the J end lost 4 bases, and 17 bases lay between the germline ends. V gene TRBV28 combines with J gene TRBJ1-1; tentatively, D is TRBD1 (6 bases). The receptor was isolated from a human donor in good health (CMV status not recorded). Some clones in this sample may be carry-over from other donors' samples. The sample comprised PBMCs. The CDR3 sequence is CASSLVQGLGTTEAFF. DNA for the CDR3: TGTGCCAGCAGTTTAGTACAGGGACTCGGAACCACTGAAGCTTTCTTT.